The source of this T cell receptor (beta chain) is a study of T cells in localized non-small cell lung cancer. This clone was found once. As yet, its antigen is unknown. The V end lost 1 base, the J end lost 2 bases, and 9 bases lay between the germline ends. This CDR3 comprises 16 residues. Germline loops: CDR1 LNHDA, CDR2 SQIVND (reference sequence). The study's findings and limits: Without multi-region sequencing, intratumor heterogeneity could not be excluded. Of the top 100 tumor clones, median about 56 were in adjacent lung, about 30 among its top 100.

TCRdb's copy holds only in-frame clones and misses some; the assay was immunoSEQ multiplex PCR. The table records under 20,000 clones, approximately 81% of them present only once. V and J are TRBV19 and TRBJ2-6, with TRBD2 as a possible D gene (6 bases). Sequenced here: peripheral blood, sampled before any cancer treatment. The receptor was isolated from a male donor at least 60 years old with stage I lung adenocarcinoma. The CDR3 region is CASSIVEGAGANVLTF. CDR3 DNA: TGTGCCAGTAGTATAGTGGAGGGTGCTGGGGCCAACGTCCTGACTTTC.